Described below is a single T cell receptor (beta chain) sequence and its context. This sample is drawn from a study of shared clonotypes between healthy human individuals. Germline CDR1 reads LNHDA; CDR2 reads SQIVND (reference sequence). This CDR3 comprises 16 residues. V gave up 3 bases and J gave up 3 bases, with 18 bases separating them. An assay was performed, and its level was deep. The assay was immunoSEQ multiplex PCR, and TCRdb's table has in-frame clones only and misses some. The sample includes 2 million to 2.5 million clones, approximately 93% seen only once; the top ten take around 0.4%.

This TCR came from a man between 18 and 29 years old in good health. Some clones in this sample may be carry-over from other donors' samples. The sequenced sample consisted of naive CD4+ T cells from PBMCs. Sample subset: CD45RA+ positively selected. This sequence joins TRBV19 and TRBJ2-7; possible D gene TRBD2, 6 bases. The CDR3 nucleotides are TGTGCCAGTAGTATCGGTCGCGGGCGGGATCACTACGAGCAGTACTTC. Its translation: CASSIGRGRDHYEQYF. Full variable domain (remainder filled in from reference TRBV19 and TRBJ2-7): DGGITQSPKYLFRKEGQNVTLSCEQNLNHDAMYWYRQDPGQGLRLIYYSQIVNDFQKGDIAEGYSVSREKKESFPLTVTSAQKNPTAFYLCASSIGRGRDHYEQYFGPGTRLTVT.